This TCR beta chain was retrieved from a study of CXCR3-negative and CXCR3-positive naive CD8 T cells. Findings and caveats of the study: Diversity was high in both naive subsets and much lower in memory cells.

CD45RO-CCR7+CD27+CD95- defined naive CD8+ T cells. CDR1 is LNHDA, CDR2 SQIVND, per germline (reference sequence). This CDR3 contains 13 residues. With respect to this clonotype: Its specificity is not known.

The libraries of TRB cDNA were prepared using 5' RACE with UMI labels. TCRdb re-analyzed the 5' RACE reads; it lists each CDR3 protein once, without DNA. Recorded for this sample: fewer than 80,000 distinct CDR3 sequences. Sequenced sample: naive CXCR3- CD8+ T cells from blood. Subset indicated: CD45RO-CCR7+CD27+CD95- naive CD8+ T cells lacking CXCR3 (TNR3-). The V gene is TRBV19, the J gene TRBJ1-1; with no DNA, the TCRdb D assignment of TRBD1 cannot be verified. The source of this sequence is a human donor in good health. Some clones in this sample may be carry-over from other donors' samples. The CDR3 region is CASSMAGWTEAFF. Full variable domain (rest looked up from reference TRBV19 and TRBJ1-1): DGGITQSPKYLFRKEGQNVTLSCEQNLNHDAMYWYRQDPGQGLRLIYYSQIVNDFQKGDIAEGYSVSREKKESFPLTVTSAQKNPTAFYLCASSMAGWTEAFFGQGTRLTVV.